This TCR beta chain was observed in a study of PD-1 blockade in classical Hodgkin lymphoma. Study observations and caveats: With CD4+ cells, TCR diversity rose significantly by C4D1, but not with CD8+ cells.

The time point is: cycle 4 day 1 (C4D1), after 6 weeks of nivolumab. After autologous stem cell transplantation all patients relapsed, and prior brentuximab vedotin exposure differed between cohorts. Sequenced by immunoSEQ multiplex PCR; TCRdb stores in-frame clones only, minus some. The profile shows about 6,900 clones, about 86% of them singletons. V gave up 7 bases and J gave up 2 bases; unmatched junction bases: 6. CDR1 and CDR2 (germline): LNHDA, SQIVND (reference sequence). The CDR3 is 15 residues long. Points on this clone: Its antigen remains unknown.

This receptor was taken from a human donor with classical Hodgkin lymphoma. The specimen was peripheral blood mononuclear cells (PBMCs), collected before the fourth cycle of nivolumab. The chain couples TRBV19 to TRBJ1-2; TRBD1 agrees at 11 bases. This chain's CDR3 is CASTGTGGLNYGYTF. The CDR3 region has the DNA TGTGCCAGTACCGGGACAGGGGGGCTGAACTATGGCTACACCTTC.